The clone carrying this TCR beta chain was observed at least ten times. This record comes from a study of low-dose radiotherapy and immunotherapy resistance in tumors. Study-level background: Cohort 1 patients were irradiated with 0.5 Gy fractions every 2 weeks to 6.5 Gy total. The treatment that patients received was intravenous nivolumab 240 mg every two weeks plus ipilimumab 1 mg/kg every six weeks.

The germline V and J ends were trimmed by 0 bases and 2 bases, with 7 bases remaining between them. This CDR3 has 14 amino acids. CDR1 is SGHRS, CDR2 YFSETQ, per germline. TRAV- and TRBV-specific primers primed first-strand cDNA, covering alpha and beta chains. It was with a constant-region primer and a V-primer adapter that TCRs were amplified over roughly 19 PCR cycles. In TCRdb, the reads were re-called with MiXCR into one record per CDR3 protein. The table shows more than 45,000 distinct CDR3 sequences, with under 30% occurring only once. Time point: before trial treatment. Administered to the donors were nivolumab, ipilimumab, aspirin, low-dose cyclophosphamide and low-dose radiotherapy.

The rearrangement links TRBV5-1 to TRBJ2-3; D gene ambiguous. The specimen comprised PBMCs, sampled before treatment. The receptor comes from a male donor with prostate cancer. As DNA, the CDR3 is TGCGCCAGCAGCTTGGCTGGGTTCACAGATACGCAGTATTTT. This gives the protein CASSLAGFTDTQYF.